This T cell receptor beta chain was sequenced in a study of OX40 agonist ivuxolimab in advanced cancers. Points from the study as a whole: More expanded clones were found, on average, in CD8+ than in CD4+ T cells. There was clonal expansion of CD4+ and CD8+ blood T cells by week 6 at 0.1 to 3.0 mg/kg. Clonal expansion among partial responders at 0.1-3.0 mg/kg ranked near the lowest.

Of note for this clone: No antigen is known for it.

Sampled blood was obtained at baseline, cycle 4 day 1, and cycle 7 day 1. Profiled with immunoSEQ multiplex PCR; TCRdb holds only in-frame clones, not every one. The table records approximately 82,000 clones, around 90% of them present only once. V was shortened by 10 bases and J by 0 bases, with 16 bases between the two germline ends. CDR1 is MNHNS and CDR2 is SASEGT in the germline V gene. This CDR3 comprises 14 residues. This specimen was CD4+ or CD8+ T cells sorted from blood, taken in a trial of the OX40 agonist ivuxolimab. The J gene is TRBJ2-7, the V gene TRBV6-1; D is ambiguous. The clonotype was recovered from an adult with an advanced solid tumor such as melanoma, head and neck, liver or kidney cancer. The CDR3 DNA is TGTGCCATCATTCCTGACGGCTTCTCCTACGAGCAGTACTTC. Translation gives CAIIPDGFSYEQYF.